The T cell receptor beta chain under discussion was sequenced for a study of post-analysis software for immune sequencing data. The overall study: Progressive-relapsing, secondary progressive and relapsing-remitting multiple sclerosis were among the disease courses included. Study outcomes and limitations: Among multiple sclerosis patients, normalized Chao1 diversity was significantly below that of controls.

cDNA libraries of TCR beta carried unique molecular identifiers. TCRdb itself ran the PCR reads through MiXCR, one entry per CDR3 protein. Here the sample spans 450,000 to 650,000 distinct CDR3 sequences, around 40% being singletons. For this clonotype: No antigen is known for it. Compared with germline, one end of the junction differs, possibly owing to a read error.

The sequence came from a girl between 5 and 17 years old with multiple sclerosis. Material for sequencing was blood.

The CDR3 spells CAGSLALGQGGTEAFF. CDR3 in DNA: TGTGCCGGCAGTTTAGCGTTGGGACAGGGGGGGACTGAAGCTTTCTTT. The chain combines TRBV12-3 or TRBV12-4 with TRBJ1-1, with 11 bases lining up with TRBD1. The length of the CDR3 is 16 residues.